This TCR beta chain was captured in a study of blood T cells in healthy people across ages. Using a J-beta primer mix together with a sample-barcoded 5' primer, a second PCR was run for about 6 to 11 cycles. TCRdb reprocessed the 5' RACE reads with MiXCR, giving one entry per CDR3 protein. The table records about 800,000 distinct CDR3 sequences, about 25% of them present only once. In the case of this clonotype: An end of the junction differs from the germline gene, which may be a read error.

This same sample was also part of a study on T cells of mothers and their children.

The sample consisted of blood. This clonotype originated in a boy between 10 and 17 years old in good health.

The CDR3 reads CASSPSHRVQNF. The CDR3 DNA is TGTGCCAGCAGCCCCTCCCATCGGGTCCAAAACTTC. This sequence joins TRBV9 and TRBJ2-1; D call uncertain. The CDR3 loop spans 12 amino acids. Germline CDR1 SGDLS, CDR2 YYNGEE.